A selection of T cell receptor beta chains follows, all from one sample in a study of blood T cell repertoires in COVID-19. Profiling relied on immunoSEQ multiplex PCR, and the TCRdb table lists in-frame clones only, not all of them. The sample shows just over 350,000 clones, less than 90% of them seen only once. Sequencing was performed on PBMCs or T cells enriched from blood (not recorded which). These receptors originate from a woman aged 25 to 39 who had recovered from COVID-19. The CDR3 runs from the conserved cysteine through the conserved F or W. D genes are given only for firm matches. Not all rows give a size; the values are once, few, many and, for expanded clones, a class.

d_gene: NA; j_gene: TRBJ1-1; v_gene: TRBV4-1; abundance: NA; CDR3aa: CASSQDGRRGNTEAFF; CDR3nt: TGCGCCAGCAGCCAAGACGGTCGTAGGGGGAACACTGAAGCTTTCTTT
d_gene: TRBD1; j_gene: TRBJ2-7; v_gene: TRBV18; abundance: few; CDR3aa: CASSLTATGTGQDEQYF; CDR3nt: TGTGCCAGCTCACTAACCGCGACCGGGACAGGGCAGGACGAGCAGTACTTC
d_gene: NA; j_gene: TRBJ2-2; v_gene: TRBV3-1/TRBV3-2; abundance: NA; CDR3aa: CASSPTRRAGELFF; CDR3nt: TGTGCCAGCAGCCCAACGAGGAGGGCCGGGGAGCTGTTTTTT
d_gene: NA; j_gene: TRBJ1-2; v_gene: TRBV6-2/TRBV6-3; abundance: NA; CDR3aa: CASSYPTLNGGYTF; CDR3nt: TGTGCCAGCAGTTACCCGACCCTCAACGGGGGCTACACCTTC
d_gene: NA; j_gene: TRBJ2-1; v_gene: TRBV27; abundance: NA; CDR3aa: CASSRVSYNEQFF; CDR3nt: TGTGCCAGCAGCCGGGTGTCATACAATGAGCAGTTCTTC
d_gene: TRBD2; j_gene: TRBJ2-2; v_gene: TRBV18; abundance: NA; CDR3aa: CASSPGLAGATGELFF; CDR3nt: TGTGCCAGCTCACCCGGACTAGCGGGAGCCACCGGGGAGCTGTTTTTT
d_gene: TRBD2; j_gene: TRBJ2-2; v_gene: TRBV2; abundance: NA; CDR3aa: CASSRLAGRTGELFF; CDR3nt: TGTGCCAGCAGTAGACTAGCGGGAAGGACCGGGGAGCTGTTTTTT
d_gene: NA; j_gene: TRBJ2-5; v_gene: TRBV11-2; abundance: NA; CDR3aa: CASSRGSQETQYF; CDR3nt: TGTGCCAGCAGCCGGGGAAGCCAAGAGACCCAGTACTTC
d_gene: TRBD1; j_gene: TRBJ1-1; v_gene: TRBV29-1; abundance: NA; CDR3aa: CSGDRSNTEAFF; CDR3nt: TGCAGCGGGGACAGGTCAAACACTGAAGCTTTCTTT
d_gene: TRBD2; j_gene: TRBJ2-1; v_gene: TRBV28; abundance: NA; CDR3aa: CASRQLGLANNEQFF; CDR3nt: TGTGCCAGCAGACAACTCGGACTAGCTAACAATGAGCAGTTCTTC
d_gene: NA; j_gene: TRBJ1-4; v_gene: TRBV30; abundance: once; CDR3aa: CAWSVRNSPNEKLFF; CDR3nt: TGTGCCTGGAGTGTAAGGAACAGCCCTAATGAAAAACTGTTTTTT
d_gene: NA; j_gene: TRBJ1-1; v_gene: TRBV12-2; abundance: NA; CDR3aa: CASRLGTANTEAFF; CDR3nt: TGTGCAAGTCGCCTGGGGACTGCGAACACTGAAGCTTTCTTT
d_gene: TRBD2; j_gene: TRBJ2-3; v_gene: TRBV6-4; abundance: once; CDR3aa: CASRNSGGPTDTQYF; CDR3nt: TGTGCCAGCAGGAATAGCGGGGGGCCCACAGATACGCAGTATTTT
d_gene: NA; j_gene: TRBJ1-3; v_gene: TRBV18; abundance: NA; CDR3aa: CASSPTKTGSGNTIYF; CDR3nt: TGTGCCAGCTCACCAACGAAAACAGGGTCTGGAAACACCATATATTTT
d_gene: NA; j_gene: TRBJ2-5; v_gene: TRBV19; abundance: NA; CDR3aa: CASSQVRAETQYF; CDR3nt: TGTGCCAGTAGCCAGGTCAGGGCAGAGACCCAGTACTTC
d_gene: TRBD1; j_gene: TRBJ2-7; v_gene: TRBV11-2; abundance: NA; CDR3aa: CASSPYTGALAGEQYF; CDR3nt: TGTGCCAGCAGCCCTTATACAGGGGCGCTAGCTGGCGAGCAGTACTTC
d_gene: NA; j_gene: TRBJ1-5; v_gene: TRBV16; abundance: NA; CDR3aa: CASSQSYNQPQHF; CDR3nt: TGTGCCAGCAGCCAATCCTACAATCAGCCCCAGCATTTT
d_gene: TRBD1; j_gene: TRBJ1-5; v_gene: TRBV15; abundance: once; CDR3aa: CATSRGSSDRRDQPQHF; CDR3nt: TGTGCCACCAGCAGAGGCTCATCGGACAGGAGAGATCAGCCCCAGCATTTT
d_gene: TRBD1; j_gene: TRBJ2-2; v_gene: TRBV15; abundance: once; CDR3aa: CATSRDGTVNTGELFF; CDR3nt: TGTGCCACCAGCAGAGATGGGACAGTTAACACCGGGGAGCTGTTTTTT
d_gene: TRBD2; j_gene: TRBJ2-5; v_gene: TRBV20-1; abundance: NA; CDR3aa: CRPGGWETQYF; CDR3nt: TGCAGGCCGGGAGGGTGGGAGACCCAGTACTTC
d_gene: TRBD1; j_gene: TRBJ1-2; v_gene: TRBV12-3/TRBV12-4; abundance: few; CDR3aa: CASNPTGALGYTF; CDR3nt: TGTGCCAGCAACCCTACAGGGGCCCTGGGCTACACCTTC
d_gene: TRBD1; j_gene: TRBJ1-1; v_gene: TRBV20-1; abundance: NA; CDR3aa: CSASPQGTEAFF; CDR3nt: TGCAGTGCTAGTCCACAGGGGACTGAAGCTTTCTTT
d_gene: TRBD1; j_gene: TRBJ1-5; v_gene: TRBV5-5; abundance: NA; CDR3aa: CASSLAQGDQPQHF; CDR3nt: TGTGCCAGCAGCTTGGCGCAGGGGGATCAGCCCCAGCATTTT
d_gene: TRBD1; j_gene: TRBJ2-1; v_gene: TRBV3-1/TRBV3-2; abundance: NA; CDR3aa: CASSQEFGTGGRNEQFF; CDR3nt: TGTGCCAGCAGCCAAGAGTTCGGGACAGGGGGGAGGAATGAGCAGTTCTTC